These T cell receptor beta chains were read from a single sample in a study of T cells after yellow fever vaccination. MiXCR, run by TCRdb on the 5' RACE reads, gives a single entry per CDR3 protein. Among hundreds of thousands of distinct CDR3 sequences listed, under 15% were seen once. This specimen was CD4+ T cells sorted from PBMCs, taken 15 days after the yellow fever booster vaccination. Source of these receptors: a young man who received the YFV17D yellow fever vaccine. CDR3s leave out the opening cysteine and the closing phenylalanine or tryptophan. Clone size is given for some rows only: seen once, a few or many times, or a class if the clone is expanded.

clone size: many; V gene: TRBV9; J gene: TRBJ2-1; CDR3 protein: ASSPRLAYNEQF
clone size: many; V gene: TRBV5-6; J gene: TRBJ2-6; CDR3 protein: ASSSLRDRHSGANVLT
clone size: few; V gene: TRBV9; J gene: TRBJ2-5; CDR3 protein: ASSSDRGLEETQY
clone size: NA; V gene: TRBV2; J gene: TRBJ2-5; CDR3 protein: ASRRGGKETQY
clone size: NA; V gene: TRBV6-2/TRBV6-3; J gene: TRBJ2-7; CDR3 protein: ASSLPAGTGDAGEQY
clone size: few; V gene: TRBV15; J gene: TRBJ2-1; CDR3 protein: ATSRDLGIAKHNEQF
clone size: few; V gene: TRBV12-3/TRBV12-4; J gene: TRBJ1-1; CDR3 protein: ASRPTVGTEAF
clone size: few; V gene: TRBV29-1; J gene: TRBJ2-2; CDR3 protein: SVGSQNTGELF
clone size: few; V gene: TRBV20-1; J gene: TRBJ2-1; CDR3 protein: SARTGSDSYNEQF
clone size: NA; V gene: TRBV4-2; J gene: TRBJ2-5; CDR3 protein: ASSQGGPTETQY
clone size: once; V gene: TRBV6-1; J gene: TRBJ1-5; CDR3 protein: ASSRLDRGRNQPQH
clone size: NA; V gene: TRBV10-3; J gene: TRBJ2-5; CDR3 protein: AIRGGVQETQY
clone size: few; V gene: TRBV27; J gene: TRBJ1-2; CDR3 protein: ASSLSTGGSYGYT
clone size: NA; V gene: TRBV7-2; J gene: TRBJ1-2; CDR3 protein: ASSSQGQGYGYT
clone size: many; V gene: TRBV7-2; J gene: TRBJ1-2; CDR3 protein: ASSLGPGRLLYGYT
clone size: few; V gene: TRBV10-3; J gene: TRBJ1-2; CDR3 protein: AIEGGAGIDGYT
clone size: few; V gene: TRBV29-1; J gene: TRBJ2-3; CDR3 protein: SAFGGLDTQY
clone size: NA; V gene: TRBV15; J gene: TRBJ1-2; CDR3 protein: ATSRDRTSYGYT
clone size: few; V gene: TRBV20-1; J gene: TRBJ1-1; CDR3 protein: SARDTRLWETEAF
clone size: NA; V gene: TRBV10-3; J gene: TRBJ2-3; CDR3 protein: AISESPVRADTQY
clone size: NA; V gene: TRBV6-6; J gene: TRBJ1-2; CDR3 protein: ASREGGNDGYT
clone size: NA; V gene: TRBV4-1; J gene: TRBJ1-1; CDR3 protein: ASSQPRTGGGSTEAF
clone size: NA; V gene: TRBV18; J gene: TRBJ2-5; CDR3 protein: ASSQGRTGGIVTQY
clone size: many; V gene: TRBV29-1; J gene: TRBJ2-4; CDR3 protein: SVIYLGLDIQY
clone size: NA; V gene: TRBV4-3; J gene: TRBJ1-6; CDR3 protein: ASSQNPGTQNSPLH
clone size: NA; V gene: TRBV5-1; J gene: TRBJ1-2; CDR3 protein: ASCINRGDGYT
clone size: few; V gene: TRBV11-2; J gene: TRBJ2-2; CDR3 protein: ASSLDLAVTGELF
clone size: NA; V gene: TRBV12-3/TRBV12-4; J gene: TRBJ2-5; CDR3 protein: ASSPPGQEETQY
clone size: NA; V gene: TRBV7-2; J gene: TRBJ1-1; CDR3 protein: ASSPVPGGRAF
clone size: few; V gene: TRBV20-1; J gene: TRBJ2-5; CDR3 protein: SGYQRGHQETQY
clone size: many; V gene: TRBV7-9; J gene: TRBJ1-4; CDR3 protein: ASSLTLATNEKLF